Listed here are 11 T cell receptor beta chains from one sample, sequenced in a study of CD8 T cells in ankylosing spondylitis. Notes on the study in general: For ankylosing spondylitis blood, a TCR beta motif of 8 or 9 highly homologous variants appeared characteristic.

Antigens of these TCRs are unknown. TCRdb processed the 5' RACE reads anew with MiXCR; each CDR3 protein has one entry. The table lists around 130,000 distinct CDR3 sequences, 15% to 20% of them singletons. The sample consisted of blood, either unsorted or a sorted T cell fraction (not recorded which). These receptors all come from a male donor with ankylosing spondylitis.

The rearrangement uses TRBV7-9 and TRBJ1-5, with 7 bases matching TRBD1. The ends lost 5 bases at V and 3 bases at J; junction bases unmatched: 4. Germline assignment: CDR1 SEHNR and CDR2 FQNEAQ (reference sequence). The CDR3 loop spans 14 amino acids. The CDR3 here is CASSRTGLNQPQHF. Written as DNA, the CDR3 is TGTGCCAGCAGCCGGACAGGTCTCAATCAGCCCCAGCATTTT.

This clonotype was recorded a few times. The V gene is TRBV9, the J gene TRBJ2-1, with 8 bases aligning to TRBD2. Germline V gives CDR1 SGDLS, CDR2 YYNGEE. The trim removed 3 bases at V and 0 bases at J, leaving 5 bases unmatched. CDR3 length: 16 amino acids. The CDR3 DNA is TGTGCCAGCAGCGCCCCCGGGACTAGCTCCTACAATGAGCAGTTCTTC. Protein: CASSAPGTSSYNEQFF.

This clonotype was seen repeatedly, ten times or more. The chain uses TRBV10-3 and TRBJ2-2; 14 bases agree with TRBD2. Unmatched junction bases numbered 9, after V lost 3 bases and J lost 0 bases. Germline V gene lookup returns CDR1 ENHRY and CDR2 SYGVKD. This CDR3 spans 20 amino acids. The CDR3 coding sequence is TGTGCCATCAGTGATAATTCGGGACTAGCGGGAGATTCGAACACCGGGGAGCTGTTTTTT. This encodes CAISDNSGLAGDSNTGELFF.

The sample holds one count of this clonotype. The V and J genes are TRBV7-9 and TRBJ2-1; TRBD1 agrees at 7 bases. CDR1 is SEHNR, CDR2 FQNEAQ, per germline (reference sequence). Unmatched junction bases numbered 11, after V lost 5 bases and J lost 7 bases. The CDR3 totals 15 residues. Here the CDR3 reads CASSRNRGANNEQFF. The CDR3 coding sequence is TGTGCCAGCAGCCGCAACAGGGGCGCCAATAATGAGCAGTTCTTC.

This clonotype was seen a handful of times. The chain employs TRBV28 and TRBJ2-7, with D possibly being TRBD1 (5 bases). The CDR3 runs to 15 residues. Trimming left V 1 base short and J 2 bases short, with 12 bases between. Per the germline V gene, CDR1 is MDHEN and CDR2 is SYDVKM. The chain's CDR3 is CASSLSRQMPYEQYF. The CDR3 DNA reads TGTGCCAGCAGTTTATCCCGACAGATGCCCTACGAGCAGTACTTC. The variable domain in full, completed from reference TRBV28 and TRBJ2-7, reads DVKVTQSSRYLVKRTGEKVFLECVQDMDHENMFWYRQDPGLGLRLIYFSYDVKMKEKGDIPEGYSVSREKKERFSLILESASTNQTSMYLCASSLSRQMPYEQYFGPGTRLTVT.

The V call is TRBV7-9, the J call TRBJ2-1; D remains ambiguous. V lost 5 bases to trimming and J lost 0 bases, with 14 bases between them. CDR1 is SEHNR, CDR2 FQNEAQ, per germline (reference sequence). The CDR3 length is 16 residues. The CDR3 DNA reads as TGTGCCAGCAGCGCCAGAACGGAGCTCTCCTACAATGAGCAGTTCTTC. This codes for CASSARTELSYNEQFF.

This clonotype turned up a few times. The J gene is TRBJ1-1, the V gene TRBV25-1; D might be TRBD1 (5 bases). Germline V CDR1 and CDR2: MGHDK, SYGVNS. The CDR3 is made up of 12 amino acids. V was clipped by 0 bases and J by 9 bases, with 8 bases between them. DNA for the CDR3: TGTGCCAGCAGTGAATATAGGGGCCAAGCTTTCTTT. Its protein is CASSEYRGQAFF.

The V and J genes are TRBV28 and TRBJ2-1, with 9 bases that match TRBD2. The germline V gene has CDR1 MDHEN and CDR2 SYDVKM. The CDR3 loop spans 14 amino acids. Trimming at V came to 5 bases and at J to 8 bases, leaving 7 bases not matched to a gene. In DNA form, the CDR3 reads TGTGCCAGCAGTGTCGGGACTAGCACCCATGAGCAGTTCTTC. Its translation: CASSVGTSTHEQFF.

This chain joins TRBV11-2 and TRBJ2-2; 14 bases map to TRBD2. The CDR3 loop spans 19 amino acids. The V and J ends lost 6 bases and 1 base, in that order; junction bases with no gene match: 10. Germline assignment: CDR1 SGHAT and CDR2 FQNNGV. The CDR3 region is CASRSGLAGEWENTGELFF. DNA for the CDR3: TGTGCCAGCAGATCGGGACTAGCGGGAGAGTGGGAGAACACCGGGGAGCTGTTTTTT.

The chain has TRBV9 and TRBJ2-2, with no clear D. CDR1 is SGDLS, CDR2 YYNGEE, per germline. This CDR3 contains 14 residues. V was pared by 4 bases and J by 4 bases, with 11 bases between. CDR3 bases: TGTGCCAGCAGCCCCCTGGAGTCCACCGGGGAGCTGTTTTTT. Translation gives CASSPLESTGELFF.

In this sample, this clonotype turned up once. The chain has TRBV29-1 and TRBJ1-2; D gene ambiguous. Trimming took 1 base from V and 5 from J, leaving 17 bases between them. The germline gives CDR1 SQVTM, CDR2 ANQGSEA. The CDR3 has 15 amino acids. CDR3 coding DNA: TGCAGCGTTGAAGTATCGGTCGGACGCGGGTATGGCTACACCTTC. It encodes CSVEVSVGRGYGYTF.